This T cell receptor beta chain comes out of a study of OX40 agonist ivuxolimab in advanced cancers. On the study more broadly: As their treatment, patients were administered ivuxolimab, an agonistic anti-OX40 (CD134) antibody. Two cutaneous melanoma patients and one hepatocellular carcinoma patient, three in all, had partial responses.

The germline CDR1 and CDR2 sequences are KGHSH and LQKENI. V was clipped by 2 bases and J by 1 base, with 11 bases between them. The CDR3 is 15 residues long. This clone is a singleton in its sample. The antigen remains unidentified. The study's findings and limits: The CD4+ and CD8+ T cells in the blood had expanded clonally by week 6 at 0.1 to 3.0 mg/kg.

Produced via immunoSEQ multiplex PCR; TCRdb's table is partial and in-frame only. The table has tens of thousands of clones, about 85% seen once. Sampled blood was obtained at baseline, cycle 4 day 1, and cycle 7 day 1. J is TRBJ1-1 and V is TRBV18; TRBD1 might be the D (5 bases). Source: CD4+ or CD8+ T cells sorted from blood, taken in a trial of the OX40 agonist ivuxolimab. This receptor was identified in an adult with an advanced solid tumor such as melanoma, head and neck, liver or kidney cancer. The CDR3 DNA is TGTGCCAGCTCACCAAGTGTAAGGGGGAACACTGAAGCTTTCTTT. As protein: CASSPSVRGNTEAFF.